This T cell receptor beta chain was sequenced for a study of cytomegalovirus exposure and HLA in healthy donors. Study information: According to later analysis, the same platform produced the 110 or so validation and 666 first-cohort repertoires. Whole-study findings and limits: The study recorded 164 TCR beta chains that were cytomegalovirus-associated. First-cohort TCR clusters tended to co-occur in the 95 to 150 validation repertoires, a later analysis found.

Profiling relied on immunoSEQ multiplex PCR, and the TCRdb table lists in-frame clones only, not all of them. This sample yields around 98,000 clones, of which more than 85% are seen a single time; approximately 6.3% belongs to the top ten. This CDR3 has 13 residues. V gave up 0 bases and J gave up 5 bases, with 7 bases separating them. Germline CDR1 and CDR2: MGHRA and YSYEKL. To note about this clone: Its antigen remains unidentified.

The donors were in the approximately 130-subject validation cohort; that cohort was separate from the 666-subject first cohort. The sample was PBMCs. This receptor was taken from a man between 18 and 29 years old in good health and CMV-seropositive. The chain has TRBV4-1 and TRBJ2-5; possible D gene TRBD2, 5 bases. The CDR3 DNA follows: TGCGCCAGCAGCCAAGAAAGAGGGGAGACCCAGTACTTC. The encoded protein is CASSQERGETQYF.